This entry describes one T cell receptor (beta chain). Its antigen remains unknown. The CDR3 is 15 residues long. The germline gives CDR1 MDHEN, CDR2 SYDVKM. The V gene lost 2 bases and the J gene lost 2 bases, with 10 bases spanning the gap. The data were taken from a study of cytomegalovirus exposure and HLA in healthy donors. Study in general: An earlier analysis identified 117 million unique TCR beta sequences in approximately 190 million T cells. Regarding the study as a whole: Indistinguishability led to the exclusion of some V segments, TRBV6-2 and TRBV6-3 included. Cytomegalovirus association was assigned to under 200 TCR beta chains. Presence/absence analysis assumed near-uniform sequencing depth across donors.

PCR used 60 Vbeta primers and 13 Jbeta primers. The data were produced by immunoSEQ multiplex PCR, yet TCRdb's version contains in-frame clones alone and is incomplete. The sample contains about 160,000 clones, 80% of which appear only once. The sample consisted of PBMCs. The chain joins TRBV28 to TRBJ2-1, with D tentatively TRBD1 (5 bases). This TCR was recovered from a woman between 50 and 59 years old in good health and CMV-seropositive. Written as DNA, the CDR3 is TGTGCCAGCAGTTTACAGGGTCCCCCCTACAATGAGCAGTTCTTC. Translated, it gives CASSLQGPPYNEQFF. Drawing the rest from reference TRBV28 and TRBJ2-1, the complete variable domain is DVKVTQSSRYLVKRTGEKVFLECVQDMDHENMFWYRQDPGLGLRLIYFSYDVKMKEKGDIPEGYSVSREKKERFSLILESASTNQTSMYLCASSLQGPPYNEQFFGPGTRLTVL.